What follows is one TCR beta chain and its context. Participants, about 18 to 89 years old, spanned about two dozen US areas. Clinical history as reported by participants underpinned cohort assignment. As processed by the authors: Estimates of nucleated cell counts were drawn from the amplification of reference gene primers. Sequenced by immunoSEQ multiplex PCR; TCRdb stores in-frame clones only, minus some. V, J and clone size reflect that table, while D and trimming were determined from the DNA. Here the sample spans under 150,000 clones, around four fifths being singletons. This entry belongs to a study of blood T cell repertoires in COVID-19. Study information: Acute and convalescent COVID-19 samples came from the United States, Italy and Spain.

The CDR3 is made up of 14 amino acids. V lost 8 bases and J 0 bases, leaving 13 bases between the germline ends. Per the germline V gene, CDR1 is MDHEN and CDR2 is SYDVKM. The sequenced sample consisted of PBMCs or T cells enriched from blood (not recorded which). This receptor was identified in a woman in her thirties or forties who had recovered from COVID-19. V is TRBV28 and J is TRBJ1-1; D may be TRBD1 (5 bases). The CDR3 DNA reads TGTGCCAGCCTGGGGGGACCCCTGAACACTGAAGCTTTCTTT. Translation gives CASLGGPLNTEAFF. Complete variable domain (other parts from reference TRBV28 and TRBJ1-1): DVKVTQSSRYLVKRTGEKVFLECVQDMDHENMFWYRQDPGLGLRLIYFSYDVKMKEKGDIPEGYSVSREKKERFSLILESASTNQTSMYLCASLGGPLNTEAFFGQGTRLTVV.